This T cell receptor beta chain comes out of a study of cytomegalovirus exposure and HLA in healthy donors. For this clone: Its matching antigen is unknown.

Study-wide results and caveats: According to the study, around 160 TCR beta chains were cytomegalovirus-associated. The authors considered a cluster of highly shared sequence variants likely to be a sequencing artifact. Several V segments, TRBV6-2 and TRBV6-3 among them, could not be told apart and were dropped.

The V end lost 7 bases, the J end lost 3 bases, and 16 bases lay between the germline ends. This CDR3 comprises 15 residues. CDR1 and CDR2 (germline): SNHLY, FYNNEI. Primers: 60 Vbeta forward and 13 Jbeta reverse. Produced via immunoSEQ multiplex PCR; TCRdb's table is partial and in-frame only. The data hold 65,000 to 75,000 clones, with 65% to 70% observed a single time. The chain links TRBV2 to TRBJ2-4; a possible D gene is TRBD1 (6 bases). The sequencing sample was made of PBMCs. The receptor's source is a woman in her twenties or thirties in good health and CMV-seronegative. CDR3 DNA sequence: TGTGCCAGCACACCCAGGGGCGCGGGCAAAAACATTCAGTACTTC. Translated, it gives CASTPRGAGKNIQYF.